One sample yielded the 7 T cell receptor beta chains listed below, sequenced in a study of blood T cell repertoires in COVID-19. This table comes from immunoSEQ multiplex PCR, and its TCRdb copy is limited to in-frame clones, with some not included. In the table there are 350,000 to 450,000 clones, about nine tenths of which are singletons. Sequenced: PBMCs or T cells enriched from blood (not recorded which). The receptors here all came from a woman in her thirties who had recovered from COVID-19.

The V and J genes are TRBV19 and TRBJ1-6; 10 bases are a match to TRBD1. Trimming cost V 3 bases and J 9 bases; bases outside gene matches: 2. The CDR3 loop spans 14 amino acids. CDR1 LNHDA and CDR2 SQIVND come from the germline V gene (reference sequence). The chain's CDR3 is CASSIGQGVSPLHF. DNA for the CDR3: TGTGCCAGTAGTATTGGACAGGGGGTTTCACCCCTCCACTTT.

The chain couples TRBV19 to TRBJ1-1; 7 bases are a match to TRBD1. CDR3 size: 15 residues. Trimming at V came to 4 bases and at J to 2 bases, leaving 7 bases not matched to a gene. Germline V gives CDR1 LNHDA, CDR2 SQIVND (reference sequence). The CDR3 loop is CASSTPDRANTEAFF. CDR3 in DNA: TGTGCCAGTAGTACCCCCGACAGGGCCAACACTGAAGCTTTCTTT.

The CDR3 is CASSVQTRSNQPQHF. The CDR3 nucleotides are TGTGCCAGCAGTGTCCAAACTCGGAGCAATCAGCCCCAGCATTTT. The chain couples TRBV5-6 to TRBJ1-5; D uncertain. In germline, CDR1 is SGHDT, CDR2 YYEEEE. This CDR3 is built from 15 residues. Trimming pared 5 bases from V and 1 base from J, leaving 13 bases between.

CDR3 DNA: TGTGCCAGCAGCTTCGAGGGAGGGAGGACTGGGGATGGCTACACCTTC. It is translated as CASSFEGGRTGDGYTF. The rearrangement uses TRBV7-9 and TRBJ1-2, with D unresolved. Germline values: CDR1 SEHNR, CDR2 FQNEAQ (reference sequence). V lost 3 bases to trimming and J lost 6 bases, with 20 bases between them. The CDR3 has 16 residues.

This chain links TRBV28 with TRBJ2-7; the D gene is possibly TRBD2 (5 bases). Per the germline V gene, CDR1 is MDHEN and CDR2 is SYDVKM. The CDR3 has 17 amino acids. The V gene lost 2 bases and the J gene lost 0 bases, with 17 bases spanning the gap. CDR3 sequence: CASSLAGSDRYSYEQYF. The CDR3 nucleotides are TGTGCCAGCAGTTTAGCGGGCTCCGATAGGTACTCCTACGAGCAGTACTTC.

The V call is TRBV19, the J call TRBJ1-1; D uncertain. CDR1 is LNHDA, CDR2 SQIVND, per germline (reference sequence). The CDR3 spans 14 residues. The V end lost 4 bases, the J end lost 11 bases, and 20 bases lay between the germline ends. CDR3 amino acids: CASSTEEGASGAFF. The DNA for the CDR3 is TGTGCCAGTAGTACGGAAGAGGGAGCCAGTGGGGCTTTCTTT.

The chain links TRBV27 to TRBJ1-5; D remains ambiguous. The germline V and J ends were trimmed by 1 base and 3 bases, with 13 bases remaining between them. CDR1 MNHEY and CDR2 SMNVEV come from the germline V gene (reference sequence). This CDR3 has 16 amino acids. The CDR3 is CASSLLGGMPNQPQHF. Here the CDR3 DNA reads TGTGCCAGCAGTTTATTAGGAGGGATGCCCAATCAGCCCCAGCATTTT.